Listed here are 20 T cell receptor beta chains from one sample, sequenced in a study of beta chain features in type 1 diabetes (dated by TCRdb to 2016 to 2019). The library was produced with the immunoSEQ multiplex PCR assay. The entire isolated RNA was reverse transcribed using the High Capacity cDNA Reverse Transcription Kit, and thus expressed TCRB transcripts were sequenced. As stored in TCRdb, this immuneACCESS dataset retains in-frame rearrangements with V and J assigned. A fraction of the clones does not appear; measured against another copy, unresolved V genes explain less than half of the discrepancy, and the remainder lacks a known reason. This sample gives approximately 60,000 clones in total; 59% of them show up just once. The top ten hold around 2.2% of the sample. Sequencing input: Tregs from blood. The cell subset or site label, as the study defines it: regulatory CD4+ T cells. All receptors derive from a woman aged 18-29 years in good health.

This clone was seen a handful of times. This chain uses TRBV28 with TRBJ1-2; 11 nucleotides match TRBD1. This CDR3 is 15 amino acids long. V trimming: 6 bases; J trimming: 0 bases; junction bases outside the gene matches: 3. Germline loops: CDR1 MDHEN, CDR2 SYDVKM. The CDR3 sequence: CASRGDRGTNYGYTF. The CDR3 nucleotides read TGTGCCAGCAGGGGGGACAGGGGGACTAACTATGGCTACACCTTC.

J is TRBJ1-1 and V is TRBV28; D remains ambiguous. Germline lookup yields CDR1 MDHEN and CDR2 SYDVKM. The length of the CDR3 is 14 residues. The ends were cut back, 1 base at V and 1 base at J, with 7 bases in the middle. CDR3 DNA sequence: TGTGCCAGCAGTTTATACACACCGAACACTGAAGCTTTCTTT. It specifies CASSLYTPNTEAFF.

This chain links TRBV15 with TRBJ2-5, with D unresolved. The V end lost 0 bases, the J end lost 9 bases, and 17 bases lay between the germline ends. Germline lookup yields CDR1 LNHNV and CDR2 YYDKDF (reference sequence). CDR3 length: 15 amino acids. In nucleotides, the CDR3 is TGTGCCACCAGCAGAGATCGGCGCGGCGGCTTGGCCCAGTACTTC. Amino acids: CATSRDRRGGLAQYF.

This clone has only a few counts. This rearrangement joins TRBV5-1 to TRBJ2-3; D may be TRBD2 (7 bases). Trimming took off 0 bases at V and 6 bases at J, with 11 bases between the two ends. CDR1 and CDR2 (germline): SGHRS, YFSETQ. The CDR3 runs to 14 residues. The CDR3 spells CASSLAGGRDTQYF. The CDR3 DNA sequence: TGCGCCAGCAGCTTGGCGGGGGGCCGGGATACGCAGTATTTT.

The rearrangement links TRBV4-1 to TRBJ2-5; possible D gene TRBD1, 8 bases. There are 15 residues in the CDR3. Trimming took 4 bases from V and 11 from J, leaving 23 bases between them. Germline V CDR1 and CDR2: MGHRA, YSYEKL. CDR3 sequence: CASSPWTGRVREQYF. As DNA, the CDR3 is TGCGCCAGCAGCCCGTGGACAGGGAGGGTTAGGGAGCAGTACTTC.

The rearrangement links TRBV7-9 to TRBJ1-4, with 10 bases fitting TRBD1. The CDR3 covers 15 residues. The V and J ends lost 7 bases and 7 bases, in that order; junction bases with no gene match: 9. Germline V gives CDR1 SEHNR, CDR2 FQNEAQ (reference sequence). The CDR3 reads CASTPGTGAVEKLFF. CDR3 DNA sequence: TGTGCCAGCACCCCCGGGACAGGGGCGGTTGAAAAACTGTTTTTT.

This clone was counted only a few times. V and J are TRBV10-3 and TRBJ2-3; weak D call: TRBD2 (6 bases). V lost 6 bases and J 2 bases, leaving 12 bases between the germline ends. In germline, CDR1 is ENHRY, CDR2 SYGVKD. The CDR3 loop spans 14 amino acids. CDR3 coding DNA: TGTGCCATCAGAGGGGACTCTACCACAGATACGCAGTATTTT. Its protein is CAIRGDSTTDTQYF.

This clone was seen a few times. The V call is TRBV6-1, the J call TRBJ1-2; 7 nucleotides match TRBD1. Germline trimming cut 5 bases from V and 9 bases from J; bases unmatched to any gene: 12. The CDR3 sequence is 14 residues long. From germline, CDR1 is MNHNS and CDR2 SASEGT. The CDR3 spells CASSYTSNRGRYTF. DNA of the CDR3: TGTGCCAGCAGTTATACCTCTAACAGGGGTCGCTACACCTTC.

The chain uses TRBV27 and TRBJ2-3, with 8 bases that match TRBD2. Germline CDR1 MNHEY, CDR2 SMNVEV (reference sequence). Trimming took 6 bases from V and 1 from J; bases not matched to a gene: 9. The CDR3 spans 16 residues. The DNA of the CDR3 is TGTGCCAGCAGCGACTTTAGCGGGGATCGCACAGATACGCAGTATTTT. Translating it yields CASSDFSGDRTDTQYF.

This clone was detected a few times. The chain has TRBV7-2 and TRBJ1-2; D unresolved. Per the germline V gene, CDR1 is SGHTA and CDR2 is FQGNSA. The length of the CDR3 is 13 residues. Trimming removed 4 bases from V and 5 bases from J, with 11 bases in between. This CDR3 is CASSYSRGYGYTF. The DNA of the CDR3 is TGTGCCAGCAGCTACTCCCGAGGGTATGGCTACACCTTC.

The table lists this clone with a few counts. J is TRBJ1-2 and V is TRBV29-1; tentative D call: TRBD1 (6 bases). Germline CDR1 SQVTM, CDR2 ANQGSEA. Trimming took 1 base from V and 8 from J, leaving 11 bases between them. CDR3 length: 12 residues. This chain's CDR3 is CSVEAGGRGYTF. The CDR3 nucleotides read TGCAGCGTTGAAGCCGGGGGGCGAGGCTACACCTTC.

This clone was seen more than once but under ten times. This chain connects TRBV6-5 to TRBJ2-1; D perhaps matches TRBD2 (5 bases). The CDR3 has 13 residues. Germline-derived CDR1 and CDR2 are MNHEY and SVGAGI. Deletions cut 5 bases from V and 7 bases from J, with 12 bases between. Here the CDR3 reads CASSTAGHNEQFF. DNA for the CDR3: TGTGCCAGCAGTACCGCGGGTCATAATGAGCAGTTCTTC.

The table lists this clone with a count of one. J is TRBJ1-2 and V is TRBV2; maybe TRBD1 (5 bases). CDR1 SNHLY and CDR2 FYNNEI come from the germline V gene. This CDR3 is built from 14 residues. The ends were cut back, 7 bases at V and 2 bases at J, with 14 bases in the middle. The CDR3 spells CASTSDSTNYGYTF. The CDR3 coding sequence is TGTGCCAGCACCTCCGACAGCACAAACTATGGCTACACCTTC.

The V and J genes are TRBV29-1 and TRBJ2-5, with TRBD1 matching over 8 bases. The ends lost 7 bases at V and 5 bases at J; junction bases unmatched: 24. The CDR3 length is 18 residues. Germline V gene lookup returns CDR1 SQVTM and CDR2 ANQGSEA. The CDR3 protein is CSATEGQGTRGWGETQYF. The CDR3 coding sequence is TGCAGCGCTACCGAAGGACAGGGCACAAGGGGGTGGGGCGAGACCCAGTACTTC.

The sample holds a few counts of this clone. The genes are TRBV7-9 and TRBJ2-5; unclear D gene. The CDR3 totals 15 residues. Germline values: CDR1 SEHNR, CDR2 FQNEAQ (reference sequence). V was shortened by 3 bases and J by 5 bases, with 16 bases between the two germline ends. The CDR3 nucleotides are TGTGCCAGCAGCTTGTCCCCTGGCCGCTCGGAGACCCAGTACTTC. The encoded protein is CASSLSPGRSETQYF.

The V gene is TRBV5-1, the J gene TRBJ2-2, with D possibly TRBD2 on 5 matching bases. The CDR3 spans 12 residues. The germline CDR1 and CDR2 sequences are SGHRS and YFSETQ. Between the trimmed V and J ends, which lost 7 bases and 6 bases, there was a span of 10 bases. In DNA, the CDR3 is TGCGCCAGCCGAGGGTGGTCCGGGGAGCTGTTTTTT. As protein: CASRGWSGELFF.

This clone has more than one count but fewer than ten. CDR3 sequence: CASSGTGDGYTF. The CDR3 DNA follows: TGTGCCAGCAGTGGGACAGGGGATGGCTACACCTTC. This chain uses TRBV6-1 with TRBJ1-2; the match to TRBD1 covers 9 bases. CDR1 and CDR2 from the germline V gene are MNHNS and SASEGT. The CDR3 has 12 amino acids. V dropped 4 bases and J dropped 6; count of bases not matched to a gene: 0.

This rearrangement joins TRBV5-1 to TRBJ2-1; 7 bases agree with TRBD1. With 0 bases clipped from V and 4 bases from J, the junction kept 7 bases outside the gene matches. CDR3 length: 16 amino acids. The germline gives CDR1 SGHRS, CDR2 YFSETQ. CDR3 sequence reads: CASSLVGQAAYNEQFF. DNA for the CDR3: TGCGCCAGCAGCTTGGTCGGACAGGCCGCATACAATGAGCAGTTCTTC.

V usage is TRBV6-5 and J usage is TRBJ1-4; TRBD1 agrees at 10 bases. There are 13 residues in the CDR3. Looked up from germline, CDR1 is MNHEY and CDR2 is SVGAGI. The junction had 4 bases not matched to a gene; V was cut back by 7 bases and J by 8 bases. The CDR3 reads CASTRTGGEKLFF. CDR3 sequence (DNA): TGTGCCAGCACTCGGACAGGGGGAGAAAAACTGTTTTTT.

This clone showed up just a few times. The chain couples TRBV6-1 to TRBJ2-4, with 7 bases lining up with TRBD1. Germline lookup yields CDR1 MNHNS and CDR2 SASEGT. There are 15 residues in the CDR3. With V trimmed by 5 bases and J by 3 bases, 7 bases remained unmatched. The CDR3 DNA is TGTGCCAGCAGTTTTGACAGGGCTGGCAAAAACATTCAGTACTTC. Amino acids: CASSFDRAGKNIQYF.